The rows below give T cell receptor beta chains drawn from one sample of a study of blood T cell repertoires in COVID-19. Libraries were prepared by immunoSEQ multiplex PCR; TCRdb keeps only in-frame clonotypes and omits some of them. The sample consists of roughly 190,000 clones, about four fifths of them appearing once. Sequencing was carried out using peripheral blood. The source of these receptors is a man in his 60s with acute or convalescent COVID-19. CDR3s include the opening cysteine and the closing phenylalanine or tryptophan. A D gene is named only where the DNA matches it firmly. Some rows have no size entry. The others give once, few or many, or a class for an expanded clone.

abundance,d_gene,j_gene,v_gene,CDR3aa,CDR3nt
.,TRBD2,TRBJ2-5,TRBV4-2,CASSQSTSGGSSTQYF,TGTGCCAGCAGCCAATCGACTAGCGGGGGTAGTTCGACCCAGTACTTC
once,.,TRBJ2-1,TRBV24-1,CATSDLKGTWTNEQFF,TGTGCCACCAGTGATCTAAAAGGGACTTGGACCAATGAGCAGTTCTTC
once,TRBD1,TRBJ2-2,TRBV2,CASMRQGDTGELFF,TGTGCCAGCATGAGACAGGGAGACACCGGGGAGCTGTTTTTT
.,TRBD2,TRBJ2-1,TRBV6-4,CASSPTSGSAGEQFF,TGTGCCAGCAGTCCAACTAGCGGGAGTGCGGGCGAGCAGTTCTTC
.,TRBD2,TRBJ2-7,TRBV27,CASSTGTSGYEQYF,TGTGCCAGCAGTACAGGGACTAGCGGATACGAGCAGTACTTC
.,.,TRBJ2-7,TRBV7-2,CASSPTAGIYEQYF,TGTGCCAGCAGCCCGACTGCCGGGATCTACGAGCAGTACTTC
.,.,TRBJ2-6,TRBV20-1,CSASQASSGANVLTF,TGCAGTGCTAGTCAAGCGAGCTCTGGGGCCAACGTCCTGACTTTC
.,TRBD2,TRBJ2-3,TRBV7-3,CASSLNGGRGTDTQYF,TGTGCCAGCAGCTTAAATGGCGGGAGGGGCACAGATACGCAGTATTTT
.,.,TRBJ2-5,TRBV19,CASSRAGRGMQETQYF,TGTGCCAGTAGTAGGGCAGGGAGGGGGATGCAAGAGACCCAGTACTTC
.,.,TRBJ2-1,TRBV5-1,CASGPNEQSYNEQFF,TGCGCCAGTGGTCCCAACGAACAATCCTACAATGAGCAGTTCTTC
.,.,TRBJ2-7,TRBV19,CASKMDGGSPSYEQYF,TGTGCCAGTAAAATGGACGGAGGGAGCCCCTCCTACGAGCAGTACTTC
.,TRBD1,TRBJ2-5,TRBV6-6,CASSYGQEKETQYF,TGTGCCAGCAGTTACGGACAGGAAAAAGAGACCCAGTACTTC
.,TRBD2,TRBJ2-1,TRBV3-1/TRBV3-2,CASSQDPVLAGGYYNEQFF,TGTGCCAGCAGCCAAGATCCTGTACTAGCGGGGGGATACTACAATGAGCAGTTCTTC
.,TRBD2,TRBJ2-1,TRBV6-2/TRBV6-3,CASSPTGLAGNNEQFF,TGTGCCAGCAGCCCGACTGGACTAGCGGGAAACAATGAGCAGTTCTTC
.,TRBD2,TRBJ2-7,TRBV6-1,CASSEGLAGVYEQYF,TGTGCCAGCAGTGAAGGCCTAGCGGGGGTCTACGAGCAGTACTTC
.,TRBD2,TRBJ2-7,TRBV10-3,CAISERVAGPYEQYF,TGTGCCATCAGTGAGCGGGTAGCGGGCCCCTACGAGCAGTACTTC
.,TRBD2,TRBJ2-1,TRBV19,CASRPSGRESYNEQFF,TGTGCCAGTAGGCCTAGCGGGAGGGAATCCTACAATGAGCAGTTCTTC
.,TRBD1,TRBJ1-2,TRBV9,CASSPDAGTGLGGYTF,TGTGCCAGCAGCCCAGATGCCGGGACAGGGTTAGGGGGCTACACCTTC
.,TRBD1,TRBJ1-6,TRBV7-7,CASSSGQGRGSPLHF,TGTGCTAGCAGCTCGGGACAGGGAAGGGGTTCACCCCTCCACTTT
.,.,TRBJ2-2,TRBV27,CASSSSGELFF,TGTGCCAGCAGTTCATCCGGGGAGCTGTTTTTT
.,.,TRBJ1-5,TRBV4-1,CASSQAGGNQPQHF,TGCGCCAGCAGCCAGGCAGGAGGGAACCAGCCCCAGCATTTT
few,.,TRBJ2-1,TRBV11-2,CASSFVGQANNEQFF,TGTGCCAGCAGCTTTGTGGGGCAGGCCAACAATGAGCAGTTCTTC
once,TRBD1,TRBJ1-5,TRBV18,CASSEGQGGHGNQPQHF,TGTGCCAGCTCGGAGGGACAGGGGGGCCATGGCAATCAGCCCCAGCATTTT
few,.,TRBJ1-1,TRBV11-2,CASSLELTFTEAFF,TGTGCCAGCAGCTTAGAGTTAACATTCACTGAAGCTTTCTTT
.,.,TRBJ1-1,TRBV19,CASNKGLGRVNTEAFF,TGTGCCAGTAACAAAGGCCTCGGCAGGGTGAACACTGAAGCTTTCTTT
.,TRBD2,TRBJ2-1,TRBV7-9,CASSPYPSSGRNYNEQFF,TGTGCCAGCAGCCCATATCCCTCTAGCGGGAGGAACTACAATGAGCAGTTCTTC
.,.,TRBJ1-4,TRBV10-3,CAISERGATNEKLFF,TGTGCCATCAGTGAGAGGGGTGCAACTAATGAAAAACTGTTTTTT
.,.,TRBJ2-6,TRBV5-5,CASSLVGQISGANVLTF,TGTGCCAGCAGCTTGGTTGGGCAGATCTCTGGGGCCAACGTCCTGACTTTC
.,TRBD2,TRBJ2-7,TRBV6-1,CASSEGGGRYEQYF,TGTGCCAGCAGTGAAGGGGGGGGTAGATACGAGCAGTACTTC